This is a list of T cell receptor beta chains from one sample in a study of T cells in Graves' hyperthyroidism and ophthalmopathy. MiXCR, run by TCRdb on the multiplex PCR reads, gives a single entry per CDR3 protein. The sample lists hundreds of thousands of distinct CDR3 sequences; 19% were seen once. Sequencing was done on a sample of blood. The source of these receptors is a woman between 18 and 29 years old with Graves' hyperthyroidism. Each CDR3 is given with its conserved first and last residue. A D gene is named only where the DNA matches it firmly. Clone size, where shown, is once, few, many, or a class for clones that have expanded.

v_call: TRBV7-2; j_call: TRBJ2-5; clone_size: many; d_call: TRBD2; cdr3_nt: TGTGCCAGCAGCTCAGCTAGCGGAGGGAGCGGGACCCAGTACTTC; cdr3_aa: CASSSASGGSGTQYF
v_call: TRBV6-1; j_call: TRBJ2-5; clone_size: many; d_call: NA; cdr3_nt: TGTGCCAGCAGTGCTGCCTTCCTCGTCGTCCGGGGGAAGACCCAGTACTTC; cdr3_aa: CASSAAFLVVRGKTQYF
v_call: TRBV29-1; j_call: TRBJ1-2; clone_size: many; d_call: NA; cdr3_nt: TGCAGCGTTGAACAACAGGCCACCTCTCTAGGCTACACCTTC; cdr3_aa: CSVEQQATSLGYTF
v_call: TRBV28; j_call: TRBJ1-5; clone_size: many; d_call: NA; cdr3_nt: TGTGCCAGCACCAGCAACAATCAGCCCCAGCATTTT; cdr3_aa: CASTSNNQPQHF
v_call: TRBV29-1; j_call: TRBJ2-5; clone_size: many; d_call: NA; cdr3_nt: TGCAACGTTGAAGATCGGAGGCAAGAGACCCAGTACTTC; cdr3_aa: CNVEDRRQETQYF
v_call: TRBV27; j_call: TRBJ1-2; clone_size: NA; d_call: TRBD1; cdr3_nt: TGTGCCAGCAGAAAGCCGGGGACAGACTATGGCTACACCTTC; cdr3_aa: CASRKPGTDYGYTF
v_call: TRBV29-1; j_call: TRBJ2-7; clone_size: NA; d_call: TRBD1; cdr3_nt: TGCAGCGTTGTCCCGGACAGGGGCTCCTACGAGCTGTACTTC; cdr3_aa: CSVVPDRGSYELYF
v_call: TRBV7-8; j_call: TRBJ2-4; clone_size: many; d_call: NA; cdr3_nt: TGTGCCAGCAGCCTAAGTGGGGAAAACATTCAGTACTTC; cdr3_aa: CASSLSGENIQYF
v_call: TRBV10-2; j_call: TRBJ1-1; clone_size: many; d_call: NA; cdr3_nt: TGCGCCAGCAGATATACAAGGAACACTGAAGCTTTCTTT; cdr3_aa: CASRYTRNTEAFF
v_call: TRBV12-3/TRBV12-4; j_call: TRBJ1-2; clone_size: many; d_call: TRBD1; cdr3_nt: TGTGCCAGCAGAATTCGGGACAGACCTAACTATGGCTACACCTTC; cdr3_aa: CASRIRDRPNYGYTF
v_call: TRBV6-5; j_call: TRBJ2-7; clone_size: many; d_call: NA; cdr3_nt: TGTGCCAGCAGTTACCGGTCCGAGCAGTACTTC; cdr3_aa: CASSYRSEQYF
v_call: TRBV28; j_call: TRBJ2-7; clone_size: NA; d_call: NA; cdr3_nt: TGTGCCAGCAGTTTTAGGGACCGAAGGCACGAGCAGTACTTC; cdr3_aa: CASSFRDRRHEQYF
v_call: TRBV6-5; j_call: TRBJ2-7; clone_size: NA; d_call: NA; cdr3_nt: TGTGCCAGCAGTTACGCTGGAGGTGTATACGAGCAGTACTTC; cdr3_aa: CASSYAGGVYEQYF
v_call: TRBV10-3; j_call: TRBJ2-7; clone_size: many; d_call: NA; cdr3_nt: TGTGCCATCAGTGCAGGGGCGGCCTACGAGCAGTACTTC; cdr3_aa: CAISAGAAYEQYF
v_call: TRBV7-8; j_call: TRBJ1-1; clone_size: many; d_call: NA; cdr3_nt: TGTGCCAGCAGCCTCACGAGGGTTAACACTGAAGCTTTCTTT; cdr3_aa: CASSLTRVNTEAFF
v_call: TRBV12-3/TRBV12-4; j_call: TRBJ1-1; clone_size: NA; d_call: NA; cdr3_nt: TGTGCCAGCAGGAAGTCGCGGGGGGCCATGACTGAAGCTTTCTTT; cdr3_aa: CASRKSRGAMTEAFF
v_call: TRBV20-1; j_call: TRBJ1-5; clone_size: NA; d_call: NA; cdr3_nt: TGCAGTGCTAGAGAGGGGGTGGATAGCAATCAGCCCCAGCATTTT; cdr3_aa: CSAREGVDSNQPQHF
v_call: TRBV27; j_call: TRBJ2-7; clone_size: many; d_call: NA; cdr3_nt: TGTGCCAGCAGAACCGGGACGGATGCCCCCTACGAGCAGTACTTC; cdr3_aa: CASRTGTDAPYEQYF
v_call: TRBV11-2; j_call: TRBJ1-5; clone_size: many; d_call: NA; cdr3_nt: TGTGCCAGCAGCCGGGATAACAATCAGCCCCAGCATTTT; cdr3_aa: CASSRDNNQPQHF
v_call: TRBV5-1; j_call: TRBJ1-2; clone_size: many; d_call: NA; cdr3_nt: TGCGCCTCAAGAGAACTAGGAAAGGATGGCTACACCTTC; cdr3_aa: CASRELGKDGYTF
v_call: TRBV27; j_call: TRBJ2-1; clone_size: NA; d_call: TRBD2; cdr3_nt: TGTGCCAGCAGTTTATCGATGGCATCTAGCGGGGGGTACAATGAGCAGTTCTTC; cdr3_aa: CASSLSMASSGGYNEQFF
v_call: TRBV7-3; j_call: TRBJ2-5; clone_size: many; d_call: NA; cdr3_nt: TGTGCCAGCAGCCGAGGAGGGACACTCCAAGAGACCCAGTACTTC; cdr3_aa: CASSRGGTLQETQYF
v_call: TRBV29-1; j_call: TRBJ2-4; clone_size: many; d_call: TRBD1; cdr3_nt: TGCAGCGTTGGTGAGGACAGGGGAAACATTCAGTACTTC; cdr3_aa: CSVGEDRGNIQYF
v_call: TRBV15; j_call: TRBJ1-2; clone_size: many; d_call: TRBD1; cdr3_nt: TGTGCCACCAGCAGGGTAACAGGGGGGGATGGCTACACCTTC; cdr3_aa: CATSRVTGGDGYTF
v_call: TRBV2; j_call: TRBJ1-5; clone_size: many; d_call: NA; cdr3_nt: TGTGCCAGCAGCCAGGGATTTGAGGGCAATCAGCCCCAGCATTTT; cdr3_aa: CASSQGFEGNQPQHF
v_call: TRBV12-3/TRBV12-4; j_call: TRBJ1-5; clone_size: many; d_call: NA; cdr3_nt: TGTGCCAGCAGTTTCGGAAAAGGGGGTCAGCCCCAGCATTTT; cdr3_aa: CASSFGKGGQPQHF
v_call: TRBV6-4; j_call: TRBJ1-1; clone_size: NA; d_call: NA; cdr3_nt: TGTGCTAGCAGGGATCGTCAAGGGCCGAACACTGAAGCTTTCTTT; cdr3_aa: CASRDRQGPNTEAFF
v_call: TRBV7-9; j_call: TRBJ1-5; clone_size: many; d_call: NA; cdr3_nt: TGTGCCAGCAGCTCCCCTTTGTCGCCCCAGCATTTT; cdr3_aa: CASSSPLSPQHF
v_call: TRBV30; j_call: TRBJ1-5; clone_size: few; d_call: NA; cdr3_nt: TGTGCCTGGAGTGGTACCAATCAGCCCCAGCATTTT; cdr3_aa: CAWSGTNQPQHF
v_call: TRBV12-3/TRBV12-4; j_call: TRBJ1-2; clone_size: NA; d_call: TRBD1; cdr3_nt: TGTGCCAGCAGTGAAGCCCCGGCAGGGGGTAACTATGGCTACACCTTC; cdr3_aa: CASSEAPAGGNYGYTF
v_call: TRBV19; j_call: TRBJ2-2; clone_size: few; d_call: NA; cdr3_nt: TGTGCCAGTAATCAGCGGGCGAACACCGGGGAGCTGTTTTTT; cdr3_aa: CASNQRANTGELFF
v_call: TRBV6-1; j_call: TRBJ1-1; clone_size: NA; d_call: NA; cdr3_nt: TGTGCCAGCAGTGGTTTTCGGGGCTCCATGAACACTGAAGCTTTCTTT; cdr3_aa: CASSGFRGSMNTEAFF
v_call: TRBV4-1; j_call: TRBJ2-7; clone_size: NA; d_call: TRBD2; cdr3_nt: TGCGCCAGCAGCCAAGATCGCGGCGGGAGATTTAGCTCCTACGAGCAGTACTTC; cdr3_aa: CASSQDRGGRFSSYEQYF
v_call: TRBV18; j_call: TRBJ1-2; clone_size: many; d_call: NA; cdr3_nt: TGTGCCAGCTCACCCACAGAGAACTATGGCTACACCTTC; cdr3_aa: CASSPTENYGYTF
v_call: TRBV5-1; j_call: TRBJ1-1; clone_size: many; d_call: NA; cdr3_nt: TGCGCCAGCAGCTTGGACGGCAGAGCTATGAACACTGAAGCTTTCTTT; cdr3_aa: CASSLDGRAMNTEAFF
v_call: TRBV28; j_call: TRBJ2-2; clone_size: many; d_call: TRBD1; cdr3_nt: TGTGCCAGCAGTTTATGGATGACAGGGGCCGGGGAGCTGTTTTTT; cdr3_aa: CASSLWMTGAGELFF
v_call: TRBV4-1; j_call: TRBJ2-5; clone_size: NA; d_call: TRBD1; cdr3_nt: TGCGCCAGCAGCCTCCAGAGGACAGGGGGCATTGAGACCCAGTACTTC; cdr3_aa: CASSLQRTGGIETQYF
v_call: TRBV12-3/TRBV12-4; j_call: TRBJ2-2; clone_size: many; d_call: TRBD2; cdr3_nt: TGTGCCAGCAGTCTCATGGGACTAGCGGGGGGGAACACCGGGGAGCTGTTTTTT; cdr3_aa: CASSLMGLAGGNTGELFF
v_call: TRBV6-1; j_call: TRBJ1-1; clone_size: NA; d_call: NA; cdr3_nt: TGTGCCAGCAGGAGTGTTGGCAGACTGAACACTGAAGCTTTCTTT; cdr3_aa: CASRSVGRLNTEAFF
v_call: TRBV6-2/TRBV6-3; j_call: TRBJ2-5; clone_size: many; d_call: TRBD2; cdr3_nt: TGTGCCAGCAATCTAGCGGGGGAAGAGACCCAGTACTTC; cdr3_aa: CASNLAGEETQYF
v_call: TRBV28; j_call: TRBJ1-2; clone_size: many; d_call: NA; cdr3_nt: TGTGCCAGCAGTTTGAGGGGCCTCAGGGGTAGGGGCTACACCTTC; cdr3_aa: CASSLRGLRGRGYTF
v_call: TRBV6-1; j_call: TRBJ1-2; clone_size: many; d_call: NA; cdr3_nt: TGTGCCAGCAGTGAATGGGGGGGTGGGGGCTACACCTTC; cdr3_aa: CASSEWGGGGYTF
v_call: TRBV6-5; j_call: TRBJ1-1; clone_size: many; d_call: NA; cdr3_nt: TGTGCCAGCAGGGGGGCCGCGACTGAAGCTTTCTTT; cdr3_aa: CASRGAATEAFF
v_call: TRBV11-2; j_call: TRBJ2-5; clone_size: many; d_call: NA; cdr3_nt: TGTGCCAGCAGCTTAGTGGCAGAAGAGACCCAGTACTTC; cdr3_aa: CASSLVAEETQYF
v_call: TRBV20-1; j_call: TRBJ2-7; clone_size: many; d_call: NA; cdr3_nt: TGCAGTGCTAGAGTAGGGGCCACCGCGAGTTACGAGCAGTACTTC; cdr3_aa: CSARVGATASYEQYF
v_call: TRBV20-1; j_call: TRBJ1-2; clone_size: many; d_call: NA; cdr3_nt: TGCAGTGCTAGACCCGCAATCAGAGCAACAAACTATGGCTACACCTTC; cdr3_aa: CSARPAIRATNYGYTF
v_call: TRBV2; j_call: TRBJ2-4; clone_size: many; d_call: TRBD1; cdr3_nt: TGTGCCAGCAGCGACCCGACAGGGGGGAACATTCAGTACTTC; cdr3_aa: CASSDPTGGNIQYF
v_call: TRBV7-3; j_call: TRBJ2-2; clone_size: many; d_call: TRBD2; cdr3_nt: TGTGCCAGCAGCCTGGCGGGGGGGAGTGGGGAGCTGTTTTTT; cdr3_aa: CASSLAGGSGELFF
v_call: TRBV6-1; j_call: TRBJ2-7; clone_size: NA; d_call: NA; cdr3_nt: TGTGCCAGCAGTGAACTGGGGCTAGCCTACGAGCAGTACTTC; cdr3_aa: CASSELGLAYEQYF
v_call: TRBV24-1; j_call: TRBJ2-5; clone_size: many; d_call: NA; cdr3_nt: TGTGCCACCGCAGGGATACAAGAGACCCAGTACTTC; cdr3_aa: CATAGIQETQYF
v_call: TRBV7-3; j_call: TRBJ1-5; clone_size: many; d_call: NA; cdr3_nt: TGCGCCAGCAGCTTATCGGGAGATCAGCCCCAGCATTTT; cdr3_aa: CASSLSGDQPQHF
v_call: TRBV20-1; j_call: TRBJ1-3; clone_size: many; d_call: NA; cdr3_nt: TGCAGTGCTAGCTCCGGGACCTCTGGAAACACCATATATTTT; cdr3_aa: CSASSGTSGNTIYF
v_call: TRBV20-1; j_call: TRBJ2-7; clone_size: many; d_call: NA; cdr3_nt: TGCAGTGCTAGAGTACTAGTCCTCGAGCAGTACTTC; cdr3_aa: CSARVLVLEQYF
v_call: TRBV4-1; j_call: TRBJ2-5; clone_size: many; d_call: NA; cdr3_nt: TGCGCCAGCAGCCTGGGACCCTTTCAAGAGACCCAGTACTTC; cdr3_aa: CASSLGPFQETQYF
v_call: TRBV2; j_call: TRBJ1-2; clone_size: many; d_call: TRBD1; cdr3_nt: TGTGCCAGCAGTGAAAAGGGACAGGGCGGCTATGGCTACACCTTC; cdr3_aa: CASSEKGQGGYGYTF
v_call: TRBV20-1; j_call: TRBJ2-7; clone_size: many; d_call: NA; cdr3_nt: TGCAGTGCTACCCGGGGTTTAAGCTCCTACGAGCAGTACTTC; cdr3_aa: CSATRGLSSYEQYF
v_call: TRBV6-1; j_call: TRBJ2-5; clone_size: few; d_call: NA; cdr3_nt: TGTGCCAGCAGTCTATGGACTTACCAAGAGACCCAGTACTTC; cdr3_aa: CASSLWTYQETQYF